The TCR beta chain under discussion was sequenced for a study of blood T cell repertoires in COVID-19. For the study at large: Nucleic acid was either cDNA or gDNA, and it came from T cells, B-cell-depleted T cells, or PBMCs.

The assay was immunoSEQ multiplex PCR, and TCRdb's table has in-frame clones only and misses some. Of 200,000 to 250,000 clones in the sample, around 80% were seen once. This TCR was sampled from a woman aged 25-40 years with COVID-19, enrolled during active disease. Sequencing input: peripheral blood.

For the CDR3, the DNA is TGTGCCAGTAGTATTCGGCAGGGCGAGGGCAATCAGCCCCAGCATTTT. Its translation is CASSIRQGEGNQPQHF. The chain recombines TRBV19 with TRBJ1-5, with TRBD1 as a possible D gene (5 bases). The CDR3 is made up of 16 amino acids. V dropped 3 bases and J dropped 2 bases, with 14 bases sitting between them. The germline V gene has CDR1 LNHDA and CDR2 SQIVND (reference sequence).